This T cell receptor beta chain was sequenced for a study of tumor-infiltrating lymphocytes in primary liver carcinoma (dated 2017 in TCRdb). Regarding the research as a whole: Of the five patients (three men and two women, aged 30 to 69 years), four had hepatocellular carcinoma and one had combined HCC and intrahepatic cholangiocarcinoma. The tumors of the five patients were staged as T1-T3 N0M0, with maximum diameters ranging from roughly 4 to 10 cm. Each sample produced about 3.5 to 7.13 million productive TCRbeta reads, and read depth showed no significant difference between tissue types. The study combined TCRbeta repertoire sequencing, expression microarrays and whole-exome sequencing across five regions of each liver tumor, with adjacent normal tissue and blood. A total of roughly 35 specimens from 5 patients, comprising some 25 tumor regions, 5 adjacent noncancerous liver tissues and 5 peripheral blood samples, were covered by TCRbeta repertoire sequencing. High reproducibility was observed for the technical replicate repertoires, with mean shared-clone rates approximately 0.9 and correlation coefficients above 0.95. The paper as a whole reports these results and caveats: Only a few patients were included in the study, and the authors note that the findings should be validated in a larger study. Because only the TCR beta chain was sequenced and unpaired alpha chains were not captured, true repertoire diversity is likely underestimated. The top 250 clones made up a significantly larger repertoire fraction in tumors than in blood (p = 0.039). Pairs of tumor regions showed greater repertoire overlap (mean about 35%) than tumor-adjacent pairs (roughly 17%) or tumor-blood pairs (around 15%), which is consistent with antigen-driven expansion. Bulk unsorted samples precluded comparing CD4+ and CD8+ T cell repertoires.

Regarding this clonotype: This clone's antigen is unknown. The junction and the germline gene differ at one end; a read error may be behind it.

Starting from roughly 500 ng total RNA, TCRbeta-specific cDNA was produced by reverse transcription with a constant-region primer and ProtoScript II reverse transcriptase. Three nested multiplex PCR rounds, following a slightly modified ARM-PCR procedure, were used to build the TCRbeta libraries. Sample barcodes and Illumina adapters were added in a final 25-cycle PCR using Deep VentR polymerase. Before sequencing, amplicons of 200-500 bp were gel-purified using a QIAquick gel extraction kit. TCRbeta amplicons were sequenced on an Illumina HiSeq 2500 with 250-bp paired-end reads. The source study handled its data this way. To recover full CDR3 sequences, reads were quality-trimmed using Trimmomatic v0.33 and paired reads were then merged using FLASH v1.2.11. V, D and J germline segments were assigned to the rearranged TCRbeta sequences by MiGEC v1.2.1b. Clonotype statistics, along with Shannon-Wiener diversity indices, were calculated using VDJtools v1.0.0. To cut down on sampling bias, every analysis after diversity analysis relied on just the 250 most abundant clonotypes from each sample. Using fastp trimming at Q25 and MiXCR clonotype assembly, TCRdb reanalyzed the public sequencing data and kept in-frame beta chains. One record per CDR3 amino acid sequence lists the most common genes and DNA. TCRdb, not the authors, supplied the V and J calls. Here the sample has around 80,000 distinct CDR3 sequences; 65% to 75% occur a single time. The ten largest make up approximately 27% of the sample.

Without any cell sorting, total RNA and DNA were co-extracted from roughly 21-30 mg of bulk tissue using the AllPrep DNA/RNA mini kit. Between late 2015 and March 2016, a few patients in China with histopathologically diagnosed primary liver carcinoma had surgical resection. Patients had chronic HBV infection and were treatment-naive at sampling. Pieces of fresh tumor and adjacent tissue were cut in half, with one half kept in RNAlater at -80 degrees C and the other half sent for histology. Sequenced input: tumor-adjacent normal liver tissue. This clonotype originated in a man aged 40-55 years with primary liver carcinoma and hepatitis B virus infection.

The DNA reads as follows: TGTGCCATCAACCAAGCGGCTAGCGGGGTTTCCTACGAGCAGTGCTTC. It translates as CAINQAASGVSYEQCF. Recombination linked TRBV4-2 to TRBJ2-7, with 9 junctional bases fitting TRBD2. The CDR3 goes from the cysteine to the phenylalanine over 16 residues. Only CDR3 DNA is held: 48 bases, read in frame from base 1. Via the germline V gene, CDR1 is LGHNA and CDR2 YNFKEQ.